One sample yielded the 22 T cell receptor beta chains listed below, sequenced in a study of shared clonotypes between healthy human individuals. TCRdb's copy holds only in-frame clones and misses some; the assay was immunoSEQ multiplex PCR. Among 550,000 to 750,000 clones listed, just over 90% were seen once. CD8 cells classed as naive were CD45RO-negative and positively selected for CCR7, excluding terminally differentiated effector memory CD45RA+ cells. The sample consisted of naive CD8+ T cells sorted from blood. The receptors were gathered from a man aged 25 to 40 in good health.

Written as DNA, the CDR3 is TGTGCCAGCCGGGAAGCGGGAGTCCAAGAGACCCAGTACTTC. Its protein product is CASREAGVQETQYF. This chain links TRBV5-4 with TRBJ2-5; 8 bases fit TRBD2. This CDR3 spans 14 amino acids. The V segment lost 7 bases and the J segment 1 base; nucleotides outside the gene matches: 6. Per the germline V gene, CDR1 is SGHNT and CDR2 is YYREEE (reference sequence). Drawing the rest from reference TRBV5-4 and TRBJ2-5, the complete variable domain is ETGVTQSPTHLIKTRGQQVTLRCSSQSGHNTVSWYQQALGQGPQFIFQYYREEENGRGNFPPRFSGLQFPNYSSELNVNALELDDSALYLCASREAGVQETQYFGPGTRLLVL.

The CDR3 bases are TGTGCCATACAGGGGGCGCAGGACTATGGCTACACCTTC. It translates to CAIQGAQDYGYTF. This chain connects TRBV19 to TRBJ1-2; 9 bases agree with TRBD1. This CDR3 spans 13 amino acids. After removal of 10 bases from V and 3 bases from J, the junction contained 6 bases not matched to a gene. Germline values: CDR1 LNHDA, CDR2 SQIVND (reference sequence).

Only a few counts were recorded for this clone. The chain combines TRBV9 with TRBJ2-7; 11 bases are a match to TRBD2. Trimming removed 7 bases from V and 5 bases from J; junction bases left unmatched: 8. The CDR3 consists of 14 residues. Germline V gene sequence: CDR1 SGDLS, CDR2 YYNGEE. CDR3 DNA: TGTGCCAGCGGTCTAGCGGGAGGTAGCGACGAGCAGTACTTC. Its translation: CASGLAGGSDEQYF. Looking up the rest from reference TRBV9 and TRBJ2-7 gives the full variable domain: DSGVTQTPKHLITATGQRVTLRCSPRSGDLSVYWYQQSLDQGLQFLIQYYNGEERAKGNILERFSAQQFPDLHSELNLSSLELGDSALYFCASGLAGGSDEQYFGPGTRLTVT.

V and J are TRBV5-8 and TRBJ2-7, with TRBD1 matching 10 bases. V lost 7 bases, J lost 3 bases, and 10 bases stayed unmatched. This CDR3 has 15 residues. Germline values: CDR1 SGHTS, CDR2 YDEGEE. The CDR3 spells CASATIGTGVYEQYF. Here the CDR3 DNA reads TGTGCCAGCGCTACAATAGGGACAGGGGTCTACGAGCAGTACTTC.

The chain links TRBV11-3 to TRBJ2-1; D unresolved. This CDR3 is 14 amino acids long. Germline CDR1 SGHNT, CDR2 YENEEA. The V gene lost 5 bases and the J gene lost 0 bases, with 8 bases spanning the gap. The CDR3 nucleotides are TGTGCCAGCAGCCTGCAAGGCTCCTACAATGAGCAGTTCTTC. Residues: CASSLQGSYNEQFF.

The rearrangement links TRBV27 to TRBJ2-1; D not certain. CDR1 is MNHEY and CDR2 is SMNVEV in the germline V gene (reference sequence). Trimming removed 7 bases from V and 2 bases from J, with 18 bases in between. The CDR3 consists of 16 residues. CDR3: CASTSLGYPTYNEQFF. The CDR3 nucleotides are TGTGCCAGCACCTCCCTCGGCTACCCTACCTACAATGAGCAGTTCTTC.

The rearrangement links TRBV7-9 to TRBJ2-1; unclear D gene. The V end was cut by 2 bases, the J end by 7 bases, with 9 bases between. The CDR3 has 13 residues. Per the germline V gene, CDR1 is SEHNR and CDR2 is FQNEAQ (reference sequence). CDR3 in amino acids: CASSLSVVNEQFF. The CDR3 nucleotides read TGTGCCAGCAGCTTATCCGTAGTAAATGAGCAGTTCTTC.

The V and J genes are TRBV7-9 and TRBJ1-5; 7 positions agree with TRBD1. V lost 5 bases and J lost 1; bases outside the gene matches: 5. Germline V gives CDR1 SEHNR, CDR2 FQNEAQ (reference sequence). This CDR3 spans 15 amino acids. CDR3 in amino acids: CASSQGGGSNQPQHF. In nucleotides, the CDR3 is TGTGCCAGCAGCCAGGGGGGAGGGAGCAATCAGCCCCAGCATTTT. Filled out from reference TRBV7-9 and TRBJ1-5, the complete variable domain reads DTGVSQNPRHKITKRGQNVTFRCDPISEHNRLYWYRQTLGQGPEFLTYFQNEAQLEKSRLLSDRFSAERPKGSFSTLEIQRTEQGDSAMYLCASSQGGGSNQPQHFGDGTRLSIL.

This clone is a singleton in its sample. The chain employs TRBV29-1 and TRBJ1-2; unclear D gene. The V gene's germline CDR1 is SQVTM and CDR2 ANQGSEA. Trimming stripped 7 bases from V and 4 bases from J, with 16 bases between. The CDR3 consists of 13 residues. This CDR3 is CSAESGDIYGYTF. The CDR3 DNA reads as TGCAGCGCAGAGTCCGGGGATATCTATGGCTACACCTTC.

V usage is TRBV7-9 and J usage is TRBJ2-1, with 10 nucleotides matching TRBD1. Germline CDR1 and CDR2: SEHNR and FQNEAQ (reference sequence). This CDR3 has 14 residues. Germline trimming cut 5 bases from V and 10 bases from J; bases unmatched to any gene: 8. The CDR3 spells CASSDRQGASEQFF. CDR3 DNA sequence: TGTGCCAGCAGCGACCGACAGGGGGCATCGGAGCAGTTCTTC.

The rearrangement joins TRBV27 to TRBJ2-7; 10 bases line up with TRBD1. V trimming: 6 bases; J trimming: 4 bases; junction bases outside the gene matches: 9. The germline gives CDR1 MNHEY, CDR2 SMNVEV (reference sequence). The CDR3 runs 15 residues. The CDR3 DNA is TGTGCCAGCAGCATATACCGGGACAGGGGATACGAGCAGTACTTC. Amino acid sequence: CASSIYRDRGYEQYF.

Notes on this clone: The sample has other DNA sequences that encode this CDR3 too. The V gene is TRBV19, the J gene TRBJ1-5; a weak D match, TRBD1 (5 bases). CDR3 length: 15 residues. Germline V gene lookup returns CDR1 LNHDA and CDR2 SQIVND (reference sequence). Trimming shortened V by 1 base and J by 3 bases, and 10 bases separated the two germline ends. The CDR3: CASSIVSGSNQPQHF. The CDR3 DNA is TGTGCCAGTAGTATAGTCTCAGGGTCCAATCAGCCCCAGCATTTT.

This clone was seen just once. The chain has TRBV7-8 and TRBJ1-3; a possible D gene is TRBD1 (5 bases). CDR1 and CDR2 (germline): SGHVS, FQNEAQ. The CDR3 has 15 amino acids. V was clipped by 4 bases and J by 1 base, with 11 bases between them. This CDR3 is CASSSGRGSGNTIYF. CDR3 in DNA: TGTGCCAGCAGCTCCGGACGGGGGTCTGGAAACACCATATATTTT. Full variable domain (missing parts from reference TRBV7-8 and TRBJ1-3): GAGVSQSPRYKVAKRGQDVALRCDPISGHVSLFWYQQALGQGPEFLTYFQNEAQLDKSGLPSDRFFAERPEGSVSTLKIQRTQQEDSAVYLCASSSGRGSGNTIYFGEGSWLTVV.

J is TRBJ2-7 and V is TRBV11-3; perhaps D is TRBD1 or TRBD2 (5 bases each). CDR3 size: 13 residues. Germline V gene data show CDR1 as SGHNT and CDR2 as YENEEA. V dropped 5 bases and J dropped 2 bases, with 10 bases sitting between them. Written as DNA, the CDR3 is TGTGCCAGCAGCCAAGGGACGGCCTACGAGCAGTACTTC. It encodes CASSQGTAYEQYF.

V gene TRBV7-6 combines with J gene TRBJ2-2; D might be TRBD1 (6 bases). Trimming pared 2 bases from V and 1 base from J, leaving 11 bases between. This CDR3 spans 16 amino acids. The V gene's germline CDR1 is SGHVS and CDR2 FNYEAQ. The CDR3 bases are TGTGCCAGCAGCTTACAGGGGCAACTGAACACCGGGGAGCTGTTTTTT. It yields the protein CASSLQGQLNTGELFF.

The chain carries TRBV7-6 and TRBJ2-1; D not resolved. V was trimmed by 4 bases and J by 2 bases, leaving 15 bases between them. Germline CDR1 and CDR2: SGHVS and FNYEAQ. The CDR3 contains 16 residues. The CDR3 spells CASSYGRIEPYNEQFF. The CDR3 bases are TGTGCCAGCAGCTACGGCCGTATTGAACCCTACAATGAGCAGTTCTTC.

CDR3 nucleotides: TGTGCCAGTAGTATGGCAATCTCCTACGAGCAGTACTTC. As protein: CASSMAISYEQYF. This chain links TRBV19 with TRBJ2-7; D call uncertain. Deletions cut 3 bases from V and 0 bases from J, with 6 bases between. The CDR3 is made up of 13 amino acids. CDR1 and CDR2 from the germline V gene are LNHDA and SQIVND (reference sequence).

The CDR3 here is CASSGFNEQFF. The CDR3 DNA follows: TGTGCCAGCAGTGGGTTCAATGAGCAGTTCTTC. V gene TRBV6-6 combines with J gene TRBJ2-1; D remains ambiguous. The germline gives CDR1 MNHNY, CDR2 SVGAGI (reference sequence). The CDR3 is made up of 11 amino acids. Trimming left V 5 bases short and J 6 bases short, with 5 bases between.

The count of this clone is one. The rearrangement joins TRBV4-2 to TRBJ1-2; 8 positions agree with TRBD1. The length of the CDR3 is 14 residues. CDR1 is LGHNA, CDR2 YNFKEQ, per germline. V lost 3 bases to trimming and J lost 4 bases; unmatched junction nucleotides: 4. CDR3 sequence: CASSHTGGTYGYTF. The CDR3 DNA sequence: TGTGCCAGCAGCCACACAGGGGGTACCTATGGCTACACCTTC.

The table lists this clone with a count of one. V and J are TRBV5-1 and TRBJ1-1, with unresolved D. Germline assignment: CDR1 SGHRS and CDR2 YFSETQ. Trimming shortened V by 1 base and J by 0 bases, and 10 bases separated the two germline ends. There are 15 residues in the CDR3. Written as DNA, the CDR3 is TGCGCCAGCAGCTTGCAGCTGTTTATGAACACTGAAGCTTTCTTT. It specifies CASSLQLFMNTEAFF.

This clone appeared once. The V gene is TRBV4-1, the J gene TRBJ2-7; D tentatively reads TRBD1 or TRBD2 (5 bases each). The V end was cut by 4 bases, the J end by 6 bases, with 13 bases between. This CDR3 comprises 13 residues. In germline, CDR1 is MGHRA, CDR2 YSYEKL. CDR3 sequence: CASSRSEGSEQYF. CDR3 DNA: TGCGCCAGCAGCCGAAGTGAGGGGAGCGAGCAGTACTTC.

V usage is TRBV27 and J usage is TRBJ2-1; no clear D. This CDR3 is built from 15 residues. The V end was cut by 5 bases, the J end by 0 bases, with 11 bases between. Germline CDR1 and CDR2: MNHEY and SMNVEV (reference sequence). In nucleotides, the CDR3 is TGTGCCAGCAGTCCGGAGCAGATCTCCTACAATGAGCAGTTCTTC. This codes for CASSPEQISYNEQFF.